This TCR beta chain was sequenced for a study of regulatory T cells in long-lasting Graves disease. Broader study findings: Few sampled subjects may have lowered accuracy.

Time point denoted: newly diagnosed GD, antithyroid drugs for less than 3 months. Following extraction of RNA from PBMCs, that RNA was used to make the TCR library. Regarding this clonotype: No antigen is known for it. A junction end diverges from the germline sequence, so it may reflect a read error.

Arm-PCR of CDR3 regions with iRepertoire HTBI primers generated TCR beta libraries. TCRdb independently ran MiXCR on the multiplex PCR reads; one entry per CDR3 protein. This table has 500,000 to 700,000 distinct CDR3 sequences, around 15% appearing once. These same data were also listed under a study on T cells in Graves' hyperthyroidism and ophthalmopathy. From that paper: Each patient was aged 18 to 65 and had newly diagnosed hyperthyroidism of under 2 months' duration. HTBI primers were employed in a first-round RT-PCR of the TCR CDR3.

Sequencing used peripheral blood mononuclear cells (PBMCs), obtained at new diagnosis, from a patient treated with antithyroid drugs. The source is a woman in her twenties or thirties with Graves disease.

CDR3 region: CASSFFLGSINEQYF. The CDR3 DNA follows: TGTGCCAGCAGCTTTTTTTTAGGGTCTATCAACGAGCAGTACTTC. The chain uses TRBV5-1 and TRBJ2-7, with no clear D. This CDR3 has 15 amino acids. The germline CDR1 and CDR2 sequences are SGHRS and YFSETQ.